This T cell receptor beta chain was recovered during a study of blood T cell repertoires in COVID-19. Study context: From the United States, Italy and Spain came samples of acute and convalescent COVID-19. PBMCs, B-cell-depleted T cells, or T cells were the source of the cDNA or gDNA that made up the material.

Assay used: immunoSEQ multiplex PCR; TCRdb lists only in-frame clones, some missing. The sample lists some 120,000 clones, about 80% seen once, with less than 8% in the top ten. The CDR3 has 14 residues. V lost 1 base and J 2 bases, leaving 6 bases between the germline ends. The germline gives CDR1 SGHRS, CDR2 YFSETQ. The receptor was isolated from a man between 65 and 80 years old with active or convalescent COVID-19. V gene TRBV5-1 combines with J gene TRBJ2-2, with D unclear. The sequencing input was peripheral blood. CDR3 protein: CASSLSFNTGELFF. The CDR3, as DNA: TGCGCCAGCAGCTTGTCCTTTAACACCGGGGAGCTGTTTTTT.